This T cell receptor (beta chain) was captured in a study of identical twins. Everyone who donated was a healthy Caucasian. It was template switching that added a universal primer site, and there were unique molecular identifiers on the cDNA. TCRdb reprocessed the 5' RACE reads via MiXCR and lists one record per CDR3 protein. The sample carries fewer than 500,000 distinct CDR3 sequences, roughly an eighth recorded once. General observations from the study: Sharing of beta out-of-frame sequences by twins showed a weaker excess. Insertions ran lower in abundant cord blood beta clonotypes, though not in memory repertoires.

CDR3 length equals 16 residues. The V gene end was trimmed by 1 base and the J gene end by 5 bases; junction bases not matched to a gene: 5. The table lists this clonotype with a few counts. As yet, its antigen is unknown. Separately, the same data were catalogued under a study of yellow fever vaccine responses in identical twins.

The source is a woman aged 18-30 years in good health. The chain has TRBV12-3 or TRBV12-4 and TRBJ2-1; 10 positions agree with TRBD2. The sample consisted of CD4+ T cells sorted from blood. CDR3 DNA: TGTGCCAGCAGTTTAGGGACTAGCGGAGGAAACAATGAGCAGTTCTTC. This gives the protein CASSLGTSGGNNEQFF.